This T cell receptor beta chain was captured by sequencing in a study of human T cells and chemical hapten exposure. Study at large: There were weekly diphenylcyclopropenone doses to the scalp for patients throughout the approximately 25-week study.

Germline-derived CDR1 and CDR2 are SQVTM and ANQGSEA. This CDR3 is 17 amino acids long. The J segment lost 4 bases and the V segment lost 6 bases, leaving 11 bases of the junction unmatched. On this clonotype itself: The antigen is unknown.

Time point given: patch test 2, 6 weeks after DPC sensitization. Treatment noted: therapeutic diphenylcyclopropenone sensitization with weekly scalp DPC. Prior to application of each patch test, blood was drawn. TCRdb passed the RACE reads through MiXCR, listing each CDR3 protein once. The sample shows roughly 140,000 distinct CDR3 sequences, about 12% of them seen only once. Whole-study findings and limits: Expanded TCRs were compared with controls, and the expanded TCRs formed significantly more large CDR3 similarity clusters.

The receptor was isolated from a woman aged 45-65 years with alopecia areata. Some clones in this sample may be carry-over from other donors' samples. V and J are TRBV29-1 and TRBJ2-2; 13 bases agree with TRBD2. The source material was whole blood, sampled in connection with sensitization to the hapten diphenylcyclopropenone (DPC). The CDR3 spells CSVRTSGSGFGTGELFF. CDR3 DNA sequence: TGCAGCGTCAGGACTAGCGGGAGTGGTTTTGGCACCGGGGAGCTGTTTTTT.